Sequencing of this T cell receptor (beta chain) was carried out in a study of blood T cell repertoires in COVID-19. Study as a whole: COVID-19 samples, acute and convalescent, were from the United States, Italy and Spain.

Donors in Cohort 3 counted as recovered after two negative PCRs, clearance, or symptom resolution. CDR3 length equals 14 residues. In germline, CDR1 is KGHSH, CDR2 LQKENI. With V trimmed by 6 bases and J by 5 bases, 9 bases remained unmatched. Study processing details: Scientists estimated how many nucleated cells there were by amplifying reference gene primers. Data came from immunoSEQ multiplex PCR; TCRdb stores just in-frame clones and leaves some out. V and J calls and clone size are copied from that table; D and trimming were computed from the DNA. The top ten clones hold approximately 8% of a sample with hundreds of thousands of clones, approximately 91% of them seen once.

This TCR came from a woman aged 55-75 years who had recovered from COVID-19. Sequenced material: PBMCs or T cells enriched from blood (not recorded which). The rearrangement joins TRBV18 to TRBJ1-1, with TRBD1 identical over 7 bases. CDR3 DNA: TGTGCCAGCTCTCCTCCGACAGGGTGGACTGAAGCTTTCTTT. Translating gives CASSPPTGWTEAFF.